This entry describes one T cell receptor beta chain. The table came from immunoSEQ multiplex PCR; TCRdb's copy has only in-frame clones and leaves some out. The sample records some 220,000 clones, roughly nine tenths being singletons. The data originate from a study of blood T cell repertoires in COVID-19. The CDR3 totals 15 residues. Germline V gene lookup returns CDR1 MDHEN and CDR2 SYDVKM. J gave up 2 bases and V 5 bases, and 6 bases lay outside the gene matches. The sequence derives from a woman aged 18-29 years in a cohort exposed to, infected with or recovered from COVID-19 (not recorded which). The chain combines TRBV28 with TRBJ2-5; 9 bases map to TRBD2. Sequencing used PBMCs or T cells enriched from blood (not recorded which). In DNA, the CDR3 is TGTGCCAGCAGTGAGTGGGCGGGGGGGCAAGAGACCCAGTACTTC. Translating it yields CASSEWAGGQETQYF.